This passage covers 31 T cell receptor beta chains from one sample sequenced in a study of blood T cells in healthy people across ages. A J-beta primer mix and a sample-barcoded 5' primer were used in a second PCR of roughly 7 to 12 cycles. TCRdb ran MiXCR on the 5' RACE reads and lists one entry per CDR3 protein. The profile shows over 1,500,000 distinct CDR3 sequences, about 49% of them singletons. The sequenced sample was blood. These receptors came from a middle-aged woman in good health.

The chain has TRBV5-1 and TRBJ2-5; no reliable D call. With 2 bases removed from V and 13 bases from J, the gap between germline ends came to 6 bases. Germline loops: CDR1 SGHRS, CDR2 YFSETQ. The CDR3 has 9 amino acids. The DNA for the CDR3 is TGCGCCAGCAGCTTCCTTCGGTACTTC. It translates to CASSFLRYF.

This clonotype was detected a few times. The chain uses TRBV5-4 and TRBJ2-3; 7 bases match TRBD1. The V segment lost 1 base and the J segment 1 base; nucleotides outside the gene matches: 6. CDR3 size: 16 residues. CDR1 SGHNT and CDR2 YYREEE come from the germline V gene (reference sequence). This CDR3 is CASSLCPGQCTDTQYF. Here the CDR3 DNA reads TGTGCCAGCAGCTTGTGCCCGGGACAGTGCACAGATACGCAGTATTTT. The whole variable domain, filled in from reference TRBV5-4 and TRBJ2-3, reads ETGVTQSPTHLIKTRGQQVTLRCSSQSGHNTVSWYQQALGQGPQFIFQYYREEENGRGNFPPRFSGLQFPNYSSELNVNALELDDSALYLCASSLCPGQCTDTQYFGPGTRLTVL.

This chain joins TRBV2 and TRBJ2-3; 11 positions match TRBD2. With 6 bases clipped from V and 0 bases from J, the junction kept 5 bases outside the gene matches. CDR1 SNHLY and CDR2 FYNNEI come from the germline V gene. The CDR3 contains 16 residues. The CDR3 loop is CASRSLAGGSTDTQYF. The CDR3 region has the DNA TGTGCCAGCAGGAGTCTAGCGGGGGGAAGCACAGATACGCAGTATTTT.

A few counts support this clonotype. This chain connects TRBV10-3 to TRBJ2-7; 8 bases match TRBD1. Looked up from germline, CDR1 is ENHRY and CDR2 is SYGVKD. CDR3 size: 14 residues. J lost 0 bases, V lost 6 bases, and 4 bases had no gene match. In nucleotides, the CDR3 is TGTGCCATCAGAAGGACAGGGAGCTCCTACGAGCAGTACTTC. It is translated as CAIRRTGSSYEQYF.

J is TRBJ1-1 and V is TRBV12-3 or TRBV12-4; TRBD1 might be the D (6 bases). CDR3 length equals 13 residues. V lost 7 bases, J lost 4 bases, and 13 bases lay in between. DNA of the CDR3: TGTGCCAGCAAATTCCCCAGGGGCACTGAAGCTTTCTTT. It encodes CASKFPRGTEAFF.

This clonotype was observed a few times. V gene TRBV7-2 combines with J gene TRBJ1-2; 7 bases line up with TRBD1. The V gene end was trimmed by 5 bases and the J gene end by 8 bases; junction bases not matched to a gene: 23. Germline V gives CDR1 SGHTA, CDR2 FQGNSA. The CDR3 consists of 18 residues. CDR3 bases: TGTGCCAGCAGCGCGGATGACAGGGTATATGGGCCCCGAAGGGGCTACACCTTC. It specifies CASSADDRVYGPRRGYTF.

This clonotype was detected only a few times. The chain couples TRBV10-3 to TRBJ2-7; D is perhaps TRBD1 (5 bases). Trimming removed 3 bases at V and 3 bases at J, with 6 bases between. The CDR3 consists of 12 residues. Germline CDR1 is ENHRY and CDR2 is SYGVKD. This chain's CDR3 is CAISDQGYEQYF. As DNA, the CDR3 is TGTGCCATCAGTGATCAGGGCTACGAGCAGTACTTC.

This clonotype was seen a few times. This rearrangement joins TRBV9 to TRBJ2-1; 10 bases line up with TRBD2. Germline V gene sequence: CDR1 SGDLS, CDR2 YYNGEE. The V gene end was trimmed by 5 bases and the J gene end by 7 bases; junction bases not matched to a gene: 6. The CDR3 loop spans 14 amino acids. DNA of the CDR3: TGTGCCAGCAGTAAAGCGGGGGGGATGAATGAGCAGTTCTTC. Translation: CASSKAGGMNEQFF.

The chain's CDR3 is CSARGTSGGGETQYF. In DNA form, the CDR3 reads TGCAGCGCCCGGGGGACTAGCGGGGGCGGGGAGACCCAGTACTTC. The V gene is TRBV29-1, the J gene TRBJ2-5; 14 positions match TRBD2. CDR3 length: 15 residues. CDR1 is SQVTM and CDR2 is ANQGSEA in the germline V gene. J lost 5 bases, V lost 7 bases, and 9 bases had no gene match.

V gene TRBV7-2 combines with J gene TRBJ2-3, with 8 bases matching TRBD2. The CDR3 length is 16 residues. The V gene's germline CDR1 is SGHTA and CDR2 FQGNSA. The ends lost 2 bases at V and 1 base at J; junction bases unmatched: 5. CDR3 nucleotide sequence: TGTGCCAGCAGCTTAAGGGCGGGGGGCGGCACAGATACGCAGTATTTT. Translated: CASSLRAGGGTDTQYF.

This clonotype was seen just once. The chain couples TRBV6-2 or TRBV6-3 to TRBJ2-7; TRBD1 agrees at 10 bases. CDR1 and CDR2 from the germline V gene are MNHEY and SVGEGT. Trimming took 8 bases from V and 4 from J; bases not matched to a gene: 11. The CDR3 loop spans 15 amino acids. DNA of the CDR3: TGTGCCAGCGGGTCAATCCGGGACAGGGGTTACGAGCAGTACTTC. This encodes CASGSIRDRGYEQYF.

The rearrangement joins TRBV18 to TRBJ1-2; D is undetermined. In germline, CDR1 is KGHSH, CDR2 LQKENI. V gave up 0 bases and J gave up 4 bases, with 6 bases separating them. This CDR3 spans 13 amino acids. In DNA, the CDR3 is TGTGCCAGCTCACCACCGTCGGCCTATGGCTACACCTTC. Its translation is CASSPPSAYGYTF.

This clonotype was counted only a few times. This chain uses TRBV27 with TRBJ2-6; 7 bases match TRBD1. The CDR3 sequence is 17 residues long. V dropped 4 bases and J dropped 0; count of bases not matched to a gene: 6. CDR1 is MNHEY, CDR2 SMNVEV, per germline (reference sequence). CDR3 residues: CASSYRDSPSGANVLTF. The CDR3, as DNA: TGTGCCAGCAGTTACCGGGACAGCCCCTCTGGGGCCAACGTCCTGACTTTC.

The CDR3 reads CSASGQGDTEAFF. The DNA of the CDR3 is TGCAGTGCTAGCGGGCAGGGGGACACTGAAGCTTTCTTT. This chain connects TRBV20-1 to TRBJ1-1; TRBD1 aligns across 7 bases. The CDR3 contains 13 residues. Germline lookup yields CDR1 DFQATT and CDR2 SNEGSKA (reference sequence). V shed 3 bases and J 3 bases; nucleotides not matched to a gene: 4.

The V call is TRBV9, the J call TRBJ2-2; D is possibly TRBD2 (6 bases). The length of the CDR3 is 18 residues. The germline CDR1 and CDR2 sequences are SGDLS and YYNGEE. Trimming shortened V by 0 bases and J by 0 bases, and 15 bases separated the two germline ends. In DNA form, the CDR3 reads TGTGCCAGCAGCGTAGACGGGCACGGGGGACCGAACACCGGGGAGCTGTTTTTT. Translated, it gives CASSVDGHGGPNTGELFF.

This chain connects TRBV4-3 to TRBJ2-4, with D possibly matching TRBD1 (6 bases). Judging by the DNA end, TRBJ2-5 fits better; the J call may be wrong. The CDR3 is 15 residues long. Germline lookup yields CDR1 LGHNA and CDR2 YSLEER. CDR3 sequence: CASSRDIAGEETQYF. For the CDR3, the DNA is TGCGCCAGCAGCCGAGATATCGCAGGGGAGGAGACCCAGTACTTC.

CDR3 bases: TGTGCCAGCAGCTTAGATTGGACTGTGACCTACGAGCAGTACTTC. Protein product: CASSLDWTVTYEQYF. The chain couples TRBV7-2 to TRBJ2-4; tentatively, D is TRBD2 (5 bases). Matching the DNA end better, TRBJ2-7 makes the J call doubtful. The CDR3 consists of 15 residues. Germline V gives CDR1 SGHTA, CDR2 FQGNSA.

The J gene is TRBJ2-7, the V gene TRBV29-1, with D possibly TRBD2 on 6 matching bases. The length of the CDR3 is 13 residues. Per the germline V gene, CDR1 is SQVTM and CDR2 is ANQGSEA. Trimming removed 6 bases from V and 5 bases from J, with 17 bases in between. This CDR3 reads CSVGGADPHEQYF. The CDR3 DNA reads as TGCAGCGTCGGAGGGGCAGATCCCCACGAGCAGTACTTC.

This clonotype was seen a few times. The genes are TRBV11-2 and TRBJ2-3; D is unresolved. The CDR3 runs to 11 residues. The V gene's germline CDR1 is SGHAT and CDR2 FQNNGV. The germline V and J ends were trimmed by 7 bases and 6 bases, with 8 bases remaining between them. The CDR3 protein is CASIMGDTQYF. As DNA, the CDR3 is TGTGCCAGCATTATGGGGGATACGCAGTATTTT. Complete variable domain (other parts from reference TRBV11-2 and TRBJ2-3): EAGVAQSPRYKIIEKRQSVAFWCNPISGHATLYWYQQILGQGPKLLIQFQNNGVVDDSQLPKDRFSAERLKGVDSTLKIQPAKLEDSAVYLCASIMGDTQYFGPGTRLTVL.

This sequence joins TRBV4-3 and TRBJ1-2; a weak D match, TRBD1 (5 bases). The germline V and J ends were trimmed by 6 bases and 4 bases, with 15 bases remaining between them. Germline V gene lookup returns CDR1 LGHNA and CDR2 YSLEER. The CDR3 extends over 14 amino acids. CDR3 nucleotide sequence: TGCGCCAGCAGAAGAGGCACAGGCCCCTATGGCTACACCTTC. Its translation is CASRRGTGPYGYTF.

The chain combines TRBV14 with TRBJ1-2; a weak D match, TRBD1 (5 bases). This CDR3 has 15 amino acids. The germline CDR1 and CDR2 sequences are SGHDN and FVKESK. Trimming removed 4 bases from V and 1 base from J, with 13 bases in between. This CDR3 reads CASSLRGRFNYGYTF. CDR3 coding DNA: TGTGCCAGCAGCCTAAGGGGCAGATTTAACTATGGCTACACCTTC.

The genes are TRBV11-2 and TRBJ2-7; D is unclear. The germline CDR1 and CDR2 sequences are SGHAT and FQNNGV. The CDR3 is 14 residues long. The V end lost 2 bases, the J end lost 1 base, and 9 bases lay between the germline ends. The CDR3 region has the DNA TGTGCCAGCAGCTTAATGAGTATTTCCTACGAGCAGTACTTC. This encodes CASSLMSISYEQYF.

This chain links TRBV7-3 with TRBJ2-1; the match to TRBD1 covers 8 bases. TRBJ2-7 explains the end of the DNA better; the J call may be wrong. Germline V gene sequence: CDR1 SGHTA, CDR2 FQGTGA. The CDR3 runs 13 residues. The CDR3 DNA reads TGTGCCAGCAGCCAGGTACAGGGGGGCGAGCAGTACTTC. This gives the protein CASSQVQGGEQYF.

The rearrangement links TRBV5-1 to TRBJ2-5; 9 bases match TRBD1. Germline CDR1 reads SGHRS; CDR2 reads YFSETQ. The CDR3 extends over 18 amino acids. V lost 4 bases to trimming and J lost 11 bases; unmatched junction nucleotides: 24. The CDR3 loop is CASSGIENGQGTHNEQYF. CDR3 in DNA: TGCGCCAGCAGCGGAATAGAGAATGGACAGGGGACGCACAATGAGCAGTACTTC. The full variable domain, rest sourced from reference TRBV5-1 and TRBJ2-5, is KAGVTQTPRYLIKTRGQQVTLSCSPISGHRSVSWYQQTPGQGLQFLFEYFSETQRNKGNFPGRFSGRQFSNSRSEMNVSTLELGDSALYLCASSGIENGQGTHNEQYFGPGTRLLVL.

The chain combines TRBV6-5 with TRBJ1-5, with D possibly being TRBD1 (5 bases). The length of the CDR3 is 15 residues. The germline gives CDR1 MNHEY, CDR2 SVGAGI. V was cut by 0 bases and J by 1 base, with 7 bases left in between. CDR3 DNA sequence: TGTGCCAGCAGTTACTCGGCAGGGAGCAATCAGCCCCAGCATTTT. Protein sequence: CASSYSAGSNQPQHF.

V gene TRBV12-3 or TRBV12-4 combines with J gene TRBJ1-5; D may be TRBD1 (6 bases). This CDR3 comprises 16 residues. The germline V and J ends were trimmed by 2 bases and 1 base, with 12 bases remaining between them. CDR3 in amino acids: CASSLWGASSNQPQHF. The CDR3 DNA reads as TGTGCCAGCAGTTTATGGGGGGCTTCAAGCAATCAGCCCCAGCATTTT.

This chain links TRBV6-6 with TRBJ1-6, with D maybe TRBD1 (5 bases). Germline CDR1 MNHNY, CDR2 SVGAGI (reference sequence). The CDR3 spans 13 residues. Trimming removed 6 bases at V and 10 bases at J, with 13 bases between. The CDR3 is CASSPGAGSPLHF. For the CDR3, the DNA is TGTGCCAGCAGCCCCGGGGCTGGGTCACCCCTCCACTTT.

This clonotype was seen only a few times. This sequence joins TRBV10-3 and TRBJ2-7, with 13 bases lining up with TRBD2. With 6 bases clipped from V and 4 bases from J, the junction kept 6 bases outside the gene matches. This CDR3 spans 15 amino acids. CDR1 ENHRY and CDR2 SYGVKD come from the germline V gene. The CDR3 DNA reads TGTGCCATCAGACCGGGACTAGCGGGGCCTTACGAGCAGTACTTC. Translation: CAIRPGLAGPYEQYF.

The CDR3 is CASSYRGADTEAFF. CDR3 nucleotide sequence: TGTGCCAGCAGTTACCGGGGGGCTGACACTGAAGCTTTCTTT. The rearrangement uses TRBV6-5 and TRBJ1-1; tentatively, D is TRBD1 (6 bases). This CDR3 is 14 amino acids long. V was pared by 2 bases and J by 3 bases, with 10 bases between. In germline, CDR1 is MNHEY, CDR2 SVGAGI.

This clonotype has only a few counts. The rearrangement uses TRBV7-6 and TRBJ2-7, with 7 bases that match TRBD1. The ends lost 1 base at V and 4 bases at J; junction bases unmatched: 10. CDR3 length: 16 amino acids. Per germline, CDR1 SGHVS and CDR2 FNYEAQ. CDR3 residues: CASSLEPGTVRYEQYF. The CDR3 bases are TGTGCCAGCAGCTTAGAACCCGGGACAGTTCGTTACGAGCAGTACTTC.

The chain's CDR3 is CASSLDRGGPGEDTQYF. For the CDR3, the DNA is TGTGCCAGCAGCTTAGATAGGGGGGGGCCCGGGGAAGATACGCAGTATTTT. The chain joins TRBV11-2 to TRBJ2-3, with D possibly being TRBD2 (7 bases). Germline V gene lookup returns CDR1 SGHAT and CDR2 FQNNGV. V lost 0 bases and J lost 5, with 18 bases in between. This CDR3 spans 17 amino acids. Looking up the rest from reference TRBV11-2 and TRBJ2-3 gives the full variable domain: EAGVAQSPRYKIIEKRQSVAFWCNPISGHATLYWYQQILGQGPKLLIQFQNNGVVDDSQLPKDRFSAERLKGVDSTLKIQPAKLEDSAVYLCASSLDRGGPGEDTQYFGPGTRLTVL.